Detailed here is one TCR beta chain. The sample comes from a study of blood T cell repertoires in COVID-19. Germline V gene lookup returns CDR1 LNHDA and CDR2 SQIVND (reference sequence). CDR3 size: 15 residues. Trimming took 3 bases from V and 2 from J, leaving 12 bases between them. Sequenced by immunoSEQ multiplex PCR; TCRdb stores in-frame clones only, minus some. The sample records around 220,000 clones, about 81% being singletons. Sequencing used peripheral blood. The chain carries TRBV19 and TRBJ2-3, with a possible D match to TRBD2 (6 bases). The TCR originated in a woman older than 75 with COVID-19, enrolled during active disease. The CDR3 DNA follows: TGTGCCAGTAGTATTAGTGCGGGGCCCACAGATACGCAGTATTTT. Residues: CASSISAGPTDTQYF.